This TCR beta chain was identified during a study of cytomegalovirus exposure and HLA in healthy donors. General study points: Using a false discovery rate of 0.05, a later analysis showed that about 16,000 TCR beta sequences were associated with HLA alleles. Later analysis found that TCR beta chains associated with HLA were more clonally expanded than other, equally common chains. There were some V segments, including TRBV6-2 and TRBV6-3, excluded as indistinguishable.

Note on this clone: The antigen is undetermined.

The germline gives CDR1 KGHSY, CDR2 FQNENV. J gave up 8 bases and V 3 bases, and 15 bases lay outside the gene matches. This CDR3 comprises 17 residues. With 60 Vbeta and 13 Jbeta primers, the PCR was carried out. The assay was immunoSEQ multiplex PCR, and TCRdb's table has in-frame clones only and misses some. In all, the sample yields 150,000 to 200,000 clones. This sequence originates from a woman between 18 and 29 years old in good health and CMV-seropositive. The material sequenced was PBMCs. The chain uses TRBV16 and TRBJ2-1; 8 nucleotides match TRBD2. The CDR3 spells CASSQTFPGLVRHEQFF. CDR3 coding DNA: TGTGCCAGCAGCCAGACTTTTCCGGGACTAGTAAGGCATGAGCAGTTCTTC. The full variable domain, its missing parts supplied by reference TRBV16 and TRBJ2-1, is GEEVAQTPKHLVRGEGQKAKLYCAPIKGHSYVFWYQQVLKNEFKFLISFQNENVFDETGMPKERFSAKCLPNSPCSLEIQATKLEDSAVYFCASSQTFPGLVRHEQFFGPGTRLTVL.